What follows describes a single TCR beta chain. The antigen is unknown. This record comes from a study of blood T cells in healthy people across ages. Study results and limitations: Diversity estimates from one million T cells were considered underestimates.

The authors ran a second PCR of roughly 6 to 11 cycles using a sample-barcoded 5' primer and a J-beta primer mix. TCRdb ran MiXCR on the 5' RACE reads and lists one entry per CDR3 protein. Of around 1,700,000 distinct CDR3 sequences listed, 28% were seen once; the top ten hold 6.5% to 8.5%. This CDR3 region has 16 residues. Deletions cut 1 base from V and 10 bases from J, with 20 bases between. Germline loops: CDR1 LNHDA, CDR2 SQIVND (reference sequence). Sequenced input: blood. V and J are TRBV19 and TRBJ2-1, with TRBD1 as a possible D gene (6 bases). The sequence came from a woman aged 30 to 39 in good health. CDR3 residues: CASSIVGQGTAPEQFF. The CDR3 bases are TGTGCCAGTAGTATAGTGGGGCAGGGGACCGCCCCAGAGCAGTTCTTC.